The 29 T cell receptor beta chains presented below share a single source sample, sequenced in a study of T cell repertoires in cytomegalovirus infection. TCRdb ran MiXCR on the reads and lists one entry per CDR3 protein. The data hold 170,000 or so distinct CDR3 sequences, with about 15% observed a single time. Sequenced material: PBMCs. These receptors were obtained from a human donor in good health (CMV status not recorded). Some clones in this sample may be carry-over from other donors' samples.

The chain carries TRBV27 and TRBJ2-7, with D tentatively TRBD1 or TRBD2 (6 bases each). CDR3 length equals 13 residues. Germline V gene sequence: CDR1 MNHEY, CDR2 SMNVEV (reference sequence). Trimming removed 2 bases at V and 7 bases at J, with 12 bases between. This CDR3 reads CASSLGGPEEQYF. For the CDR3, the DNA is TGTGCCAGCAGTTTAGGGGGGCCAGAAGAGCAGTACTTC.

This clonotype was recorded many times. The chain recombines TRBV29-1 with TRBJ2-7; 7 bases are shared with TRBD2. The CDR3 extends over 13 amino acids. With V trimmed by 4 bases and J by 7 bases, 10 bases remained unmatched. The V gene's germline CDR1 is SQVTM and CDR2 ANQGSEA. The CDR3 DNA follows: TGCAGCGTTGGGGAGGCGGGAGTCCGGGAGCAGTACTTC. Its translation is CSVGEAGVREQYF.

The rearrangement uses TRBV29-1 and TRBJ1-4, with a weak D call TRBD1 (6 bases). Deletions cut 5 bases from V and 5 bases from J, with 15 bases between. The germline V gene encodes CDR1 SQVTM and CDR2 ANQGSEA. The CDR3 consists of 14 residues. The CDR3 DNA follows: TGCAGCGTTCTCAAGTTAACAGGGAATGAAAAACTGTTTTTT. It encodes CSVLKLTGNEKLFF.

This clonotype has at least ten counts. This chain connects TRBV6-6 to TRBJ2-3; the match to TRBD2 covers 9 bases. The CDR3 covers 15 residues. The V gene's germline CDR1 is MNHNY and CDR2 SVGAGI (reference sequence). The junction had 7 bases not matched to a gene; V was cut back by 5 bases and J by 4 bases. This CDR3 reads CASSHQAGGPDTQYF. Written as DNA, the CDR3 is TGTGCCAGCAGTCACCAAGCGGGGGGCCCAGATACGCAGTATTTT.

This clonotype has a count of ten or more. The chain recombines TRBV18 with TRBJ1-1; D is ambiguous. This CDR3 region has 15 residues. Trimming cost V 0 bases and J 0 bases, with 8 bases left between them. The germline CDR1 and CDR2 sequences are KGHSH and LQKENI. The CDR3, as DNA: TGTGCCAGCTCACCACCCTCAGCCATGAACACTGAAGCTTTCTTT. This encodes CASSPPSAMNTEAFF.

The sample holds a few counts of this clonotype. The chain recombines TRBV6-6 with TRBJ2-6; D may correspond to TRBD1 or TRBD2 (5 bases each). The CDR3 covers 17 residues. With 5 bases removed from V and 4 bases from J, the gap between germline ends came to 18 bases. Germline loops: CDR1 MNHNY, CDR2 SVGAGI (reference sequence). CDR3 sequence: CASSGPRDPMGANVLTF. CDR3 nucleotide sequence: TGTGCCAGCAGTGGCCCCCGGGACCCCATGGGGGCCAACGTCCTGACTTTC.

A few counts support this clonotype. J is TRBJ1-3 and V is TRBV19; D not certain. CDR3 length: 14 amino acids. Germline lookup yields CDR1 LNHDA and CDR2 SQIVND (reference sequence). The ends were cut back, 5 bases at V and 1 base at J, with 9 bases in the middle. DNA for the CDR3: TGTGCCAGTAGTGTGGGCTCGTCTGGAAACACCATATATTTT. Its translation is CASSVGSSGNTIYF.

J is TRBJ2-3 and V is TRBV18; 10 positions agree with TRBD1. Germline CDR1 is KGHSH and CDR2 is LQKENI. V lost 6 bases to trimming and J lost 2 bases; unmatched junction nucleotides: 5. This CDR3 contains 15 residues. CDR3 DNA: TGTGCCAGCTCGACGGGACAGGGGATCACAGATACGCAGTATTTT. This encodes CASSTGQGITDTQYF.

In this sample, this clonotype turned up many times. The chain recombines TRBV7-2 with TRBJ2-5, with D perhaps matching TRBD1 (5 bases). The length of the CDR3 is 13 residues. Germline V gives CDR1 SGHTA, CDR2 FQGNSA. The V and J ends lost 4 bases and 2 bases respectively, with 8 bases between them. This CDR3 is CASSSGWQETQYF. CDR3 DNA sequence: TGTGCCAGCAGCTCAGGGTGGCAAGAGACCCAGTACTTC. Together with reference TRBV7-2 and TRBJ2-5, the CDR3 gives the full variable domain: GAGVSQSPSNKVTEKGKDVELRCDPISGHTALYWYRQSLGQGLEFLIYFQGNSAPDKSGLPSDRFSAERTGGSVSTLTIQRTQQEDSAVYLCASSSGWQETQYFGPGTRLLVL.

The rearrangement joins TRBV28 to TRBJ1-5; D gene uncertain. This CDR3 comprises 11 residues. Deletions cut 6 bases from V and 4 bases from J, with 4 bases between. From germline, CDR1 is MDHEN and CDR2 SYDVKM. The CDR3 nucleotides are TGTGCCAGCAGACGTAATCAGCCCCAGCATTTT. Its protein product is CASRRNQPQHF.

The chain uses TRBV6-5 and TRBJ1-4; the D gene is possibly TRBD1 (6 bases). Germline V gene lookup returns CDR1 MNHEY and CDR2 SVGAGI. This CDR3 spans 16 amino acids. Trimming removed 0 bases from V and 11 bases from J, with 19 bases in between. The CDR3 DNA reads TGTGCCAGCAGTTACTCGTTGGGGGCGCCCTCGAGGAAACTGTTTTTT. This codes for CASSYSLGAPSRKLFF.

This clonotype was observed a few times. The chain joins TRBV23-1 to TRBJ1-2; D is unresolved. TRBV23-1 is classed as an ORF, of uncertain function. With 3 bases removed from V and 4 bases from J, the gap between germline ends came to 9 bases. The CDR3 sequence is 13 residues long. The CDR3 protein is CASSHPCAYGYTF. Written as DNA, the CDR3 is TGCGCCAGCAGTCATCCCTGCGCCTATGGCTACACCTTC.

The sample holds many counts of this clonotype. V and J are TRBV7-8 and TRBJ2-7; unclear D gene. The ends were cut back, 5 bases at V and 5 bases at J, with 16 bases in the middle. Germline CDR1 reads SGHVS; CDR2 reads FQNEAQ. The CDR3 spans 14 residues. This CDR3 reads CASSPGRVKNEQYF. The CDR3 DNA reads as TGTGCCAGCAGCCCAGGACGTGTTAAGAACGAGCAGTACTTC.

The V and J genes are TRBV6-6 and TRBJ1-5; perhaps TRBD1 as D (6 bases). This CDR3 is 15 amino acids long. CDR1 is MNHNY and CDR2 is SVGAGI in the germline V gene (reference sequence). Trimming took off 2 bases at V and 4 bases at J, with 12 bases between the two ends. The CDR3 DNA reads as TGTGCCAGCAGTTACCCCACAGGGCTGAATCAGCCCCAGCATTTT. Amino acid sequence: CASSYPTGLNQPQHF.

This rearrangement joins TRBV28 to TRBJ2-1; maybe TRBD1 (6 bases). Germline CDR1 is MDHEN and CDR2 is SYDVKM. Trimming left V 6 bases short and J 2 bases short, with 17 bases between. The CDR3 length is 16 residues. DNA of the CDR3: TGTGCCAGCAGCCTAGCTAGGACAGTGGCCTACAATGAGCAGTTCTTC. Translation gives CASSLARTVAYNEQFF.

This clonotype has a handful of counts. V is TRBV29-1 and J is TRBJ2-1; no reliable D call. The CDR3 sequence is 13 residues long. CDR1 and CDR2 (germline): SQVTM, ANQGSEA. The V end lost 0 bases, the J end lost 3 bases, and 6 bases lay between the germline ends. The CDR3 loop reads CSVEEYNYNEQFF. CDR3 DNA sequence: TGCAGCGTTGAAGAATACAACTACAATGAGCAGTTCTTC.

This clonotype has more than one count but fewer than ten. The rearrangement links TRBV6-2 or TRBV6-3 to TRBJ1-1, with a possible D match to TRBD1 (6 bases). Germline-derived CDR1 and CDR2 are MNHEY and SVGEGT. V dropped 0 bases and J dropped 4 bases, with 12 bases sitting between them. This CDR3 is 15 amino acids long. This CDR3 reads CASSYSTGSVTEAFF. DNA for the CDR3: TGTGCCAGCAGTTACTCGACAGGCTCGGTCACTGAAGCTTTCTTT.

The V call is TRBV28, the J call TRBJ1-1; D is perhaps TRBD1 (6 bases). The CDR3 contains 16 residues. CDR1 is MDHEN, CDR2 SYDVKM, per germline. V was shortened by 3 bases and J by 0 bases, with 14 bases between the two germline ends. Here the CDR3 reads CASSFRQGRMNTEAFF. Written as DNA, the CDR3 is TGTGCCAGCAGTTTCCGCCAGGGGAGAATGAACACTGAAGCTTTCTTT.

Only a few counts were recorded for this clonotype. The chain is built from TRBV5-1 and TRBJ1-1; the match to TRBD1 covers 8 bases. CDR3 length: 16 amino acids. V shed 0 bases and J 4 bases; nucleotides not matched to a gene: 8. Germline V gene data show CDR1 as SGHRS and CDR2 as YFSETQ. DNA for the CDR3: TGCGCCAGCAGCTTGGCCTGGCAGGGGGCAGGCACTGAAGCTTTCTTT. It translates to CASSLAWQGAGTEAFF.

This clonotype was seen a few times. The rearrangement links TRBV4-2 to TRBJ2-2; TRBD2 aligns across 12 bases. V shed 2 bases and J 1 base; nucleotides not matched to a gene: 17. The CDR3 runs to 22 residues. The germline V gene encodes CDR1 LGHNA and CDR2 YNFKEQ. Written as DNA, the CDR3 is TGTGCCAGCAGCCAAAGCCAAACCCCGCCCGGGACTAGCGGGCGGAACACCGGGGAGCTGTTTTTT. The encoded protein is CASSQSQTPPGTSGRNTGELFF.

The chain uses TRBV5-1 and TRBJ1-1; D gene ambiguous. The V and J ends lost 5 bases and 5 bases respectively, with 13 bases between them. CDR1 and CDR2 from the germline V gene are SGHRS and YFSETQ. The CDR3 spans 13 residues. This CDR3 reads CASRREIGTEAFF. The CDR3 DNA sequence: TGCGCCAGCAGGCGTGAAATTGGGACTGAAGCTTTCTTT.

The sample holds many counts of this clonotype. The chain carries TRBV14 and TRBJ1-4; a possible D gene is TRBD1 (5 bases). Germline V gives CDR1 SGHDN, CDR2 FVKESK. CDR3 length: 14 residues. V lost 3 bases, J lost 6 bases, and 11 bases lay in between. As DNA, the CDR3 is TGTGCCAGCAGCCACCGGACACTCGATGAAAAACTGTTTTTT. This sequence encodes CASSHRTLDEKLFF.

This clonotype was counted between two and nine times. The J gene is TRBJ1-5, the V gene TRBV20-1, with no clear D. V was clipped by 3 bases and J by 1 base, with 4 bases between them. CDR1 is DFQATT and CDR2 is SNEGSKA in the germline V gene (reference sequence). The CDR3 spans 12 residues. The CDR3 reads CSASRSNQPQHF. CDR3 DNA: TGCAGTGCTAGTAGGAGCAATCAGCCCCAGCATTTT.

The chain links TRBV4-2 to TRBJ2-1; TRBD2 aligns across 10 bases. The J segment lost 4 bases and the V segment lost 0 bases, leaving 6 bases of the junction unmatched. From germline, CDR1 is LGHNA and CDR2 YNFKEQ. CDR3 length: 17 amino acids. The CDR3 sequence is CASSQDQRTSGYNEQFF. CDR3 bases: TGTGCCAGCAGCCAAGATCAGCGGACTAGCGGTTACAATGAGCAGTTCTTC.

The chain uses TRBV7-9 and TRBJ2-7; tentatively, D is TRBD1 (6 bases). CDR1 is SEHNR, CDR2 FQNEAQ, per germline (reference sequence). The CDR3 length is 12 residues. With 7 bases removed from V and 8 bases from J, the gap between germline ends came to 15 bases. The CDR3 coding sequence is TGTGCCAGCACTAAAAACCGGGACAAGCAGTACTTC. Amino acids: CASTKNRDKQYF.

The chain employs TRBV28 and TRBJ2-6; D unresolved. The V and J ends lost 4 bases and 2 bases respectively, with 6 bases between them. Germline assignment: CDR1 MDHEN and CDR2 SYDVKM. The CDR3 is made up of 14 amino acids. CDR3: CASSYRAGANVLTF. The CDR3 nucleotides are TGTGCCAGCAGTTACCGGGCTGGGGCCAACGTCCTGACTTTC.

The chain has TRBV29-1 and TRBJ1-1, with D possibly being TRBD1 (6 bases). The CDR3 is 12 amino acids. Germline assignment: CDR1 SQVTM and CDR2 ANQGSEA. The V gene lost 5 bases and the J gene lost 1 base, with 8 bases spanning the gap. This CDR3 is CSVTTGNTEAFF. In DNA, the CDR3 is TGCAGCGTTACGACAGGGAACACTGAAGCTTTCTTT. Full variable domain (outside the CDR3, taken from reference TRBV29-1 and TRBJ1-1): SAVISQKPSRDICQRGTSLTIQCQVDSQVTMMFWYRQQPGQSLTLIATANQGSEATYESGFVIDKFPISRPNLTFSTLTVSNMSPEDSSIYLCSVTTGNTEAFFGQGTRLTVV.

The table lists this clonotype with a few counts. The chain uses TRBV7-2 and TRBJ1-1; D gene ambiguous. This CDR3 has 15 residues. Trimming cost V 1 base and J 1 base, with 10 bases left between them. CDR1 is SGHTA, CDR2 FQGNSA, per germline. The CDR3 here is CASSLGRRENTEAFF. CDR3 nucleotides: TGTGCCAGCAGCTTAGGGAGGCGGGAGAACACTGAAGCTTTCTTT. The whole variable domain, remainder taken from reference TRBV7-2 and TRBJ1-1, is GAGVSQSPSNKVTEKGKDVELRCDPISGHTALYWYRQSLGQGLEFLIYFQGNSAPDKSGLPSDRFSAERTGGSVSTLTIQRTQQEDSAVYLCASSLGRRENTEAFFGQGTRLTVV.

This clonotype was detected ten times or more. The chain couples TRBV12-3 or TRBV12-4 to TRBJ1-1, with 7 bases identical to TRBD1. The V gene end was trimmed by 6 bases and the J gene end by 11 bases; junction bases not matched to a gene: 9. The CDR3 has 12 amino acids. This CDR3 reads CASRGAGGPAFF. CDR3 sequence (DNA): TGTGCCAGCAGGGGGGCAGGGGGTCCGGCTTTCTTT.